This T cell receptor (beta chain) was obtained from a study of Ad26.COV2.S vaccination and SARS-CoV-2 variants (dated by TCRdb to the early 2020s). A note on the overall study: Donors in the vaccine arm were drawn from COV1001, a multicentre, randomized, double-blind, placebo-controlled phase I-IIa trial testing Ad26.COV2.S in healthy adults. Sequencing of the TCRbeta repertoire served to evaluate the specificity and breadth of SARS-CoV-2-reactive T cell receptors following Ad26.COV2.S vaccination. The TCR-sequenced set comprised around 30 samples: about 19 Ad26.COV2.S vaccine recipients, 5 placebo recipients and 8 SARS-CoV-2 convalescent individuals. Ad26.COV2.S was given intramuscularly at 5x10^10 or 1x10^11 viral particles, as a single shot or as two shots 56 days apart. Participants in the trial were split at random into five groups of five each, receiving low-dose or high-dose Ad26.COV2.S once or twice, or else placebo on both occasions. Investigators did not know the trial group allocation while performing experiments and assessing outcomes.

For CDR1 and CDR2, the germline V gene lists SGHTA and FQGNSA. Trimming leaves V shorter by 1 base and J shorter by 9 bases, with the junction holding 7 bases beyond the gene matches. There are 15 amino acids in the CDR3, from cysteine to phenylalanine inclusive. The CDR3 DNA has 45 bases and is translated from base 1. This sample's treatment or condition label indicates: around 19 received Ad26.COV2.S at low or high dose, single or two shots; five or six received placebo; per-sample allocation not given. For vaccine and placebo recipients, repertoires were sequenced using samples collected on day 63 after the first injection. Cohort 1b enrolled roughly 25 adults aged 18-55 years at a single site in Boston, USA, between 29 July and 7 August 2020. Ad26.COV2.S was a replication-incompetent adenovirus type 26 vector expressing a prefusion-stabilized SARS-CoV-2 spike protein from the original Wuhan strain.

General findings and caveats noted by the study authors: Compared with placebo recipients, Ad26.COV2.S recipients showed higher spike-specific TCR breadth (P = 0.0014). It was noted by the authors that total T cell responses may have been underestimated by the TCR breadth and depth analyses. Comparable non-spike TCR breadth was observed between vaccine and placebo recipients, consistent with only spike being contained in the vaccine. The study was not powered for comparison of responses between vaccine doses or regimens. After vaccination, substantial breadth of spike-specific CD8+ and CD4+ T cell responses was reported.

The immunoSEQ Assay was the method used to sequence TCRbeta CDR3 regions. After extraction, genomic DNA underwent amplification by bias-controlled multiplex PCR, followed by high-throughput sequencing. Processing in the source paper ran as follows. To quantify the absolute abundance of each unique TCRbeta CDR3 region, sequences were collapsed and filtered. T cell fraction was estimated by normalizing TCRbeta template counts to usable DNA, which was measured by amplifying reference genes present in all nucleated cells. Repertoire TCRs were annotated as SARS-CoV-2-specific when V gene, CDR3 amino acid sequence and J gene were exactly matched to a known reactive TCR set. The reference SARS-CoV-2 TCR set was derived from MIRA and filtered for enrichment in COVID-19-positive ImmuneCODE repertoires, a step that removed public or cross-reactive TCRs. Drawing on the MIRA antigens, annotated TCRs were analysed further at the level of specific ORF or position within ORF. Breadth was defined as the number of annotated unique rearrangements divided by the total number of unique productive rearrangements, and depth was defined as the summed frequency of the annotated unique rearrangements. Two-sided Wilcoxon rank-sum tests were used to compare TCR breadth between groups. Sourced from immuneACCESS, this table was stored by TCRdb with only in-frame sequences that have V and J called. A share of the clones is absent; for the studies checked, an unresolved V gene accounts for under half, and the remainder has no known explanation. V, J and clone size reflect that table, while D and trimming were determined from the DNA. This sample comprises about 480,000 clones, around 85% of them detected only once. The ten largest clones take up roughly 13% of the sample.

As for this clone: Its antigen is currently not known. No clone much larger than this one lies a single base away; base qualities are absent.

The specimen was peripheral blood, collected in a trial of Ad26.COV2.S vaccine versus placebo. The V and J genes are TRBV7-2 and TRBJ2-1, with TRBD1 identical over 9 junction bases. The receptor's source is a person between 18 and 60 years old who received the Ad26.COV2.S COVID-19 vaccine or a placebo. The CDR3 protein sequence reads: CASSLVGTGNGEQFF. The DNA sequence reads TGTGCCAGCAGCTTAGTAGGGACAGGGAACGGTGAGCAGTTCTTC.